This TCR beta chain was found in a study of T cells after yellow fever vaccination. In TCRdb, the 5' RACE reads were re-called with MiXCR into one record per CDR3 protein. In the table there are approximately 610,000 distinct CDR3 sequences, less than 20% of which are singletons. Trimming shortened V by 5 bases and J by 3 bases, and 20 bases separated the two germline ends. Germline loops: CDR1 SGHTA, CDR2 FQGNSA. The length of the CDR3 is 17 residues. This sequence was found in a man aged 18 to 30 who received the YFV17D yellow fever vaccine. The rearrangement joins TRBV7-2 to TRBJ1-5; tentative D call: TRBD1 (6 bases). Sequences were derived from PBMCs, sampled 5 days after the first yellow fever vaccination. This chain's CDR3 is CASSIVGWGAVNQPQHF. In DNA, the CDR3 is TGTGCCAGCAGCATCGTGGGGTGGGGGGCGGTCAATCAGCCCCAGCATTTT. The full variable domain, in which reference TRBV7-2 and TRBJ1-5 provide the parts outside the CDR3, is GAGVSQSPSNKVTEKGKDVELRCDPISGHTALYWYRQSLGQGLEFLIYFQGNSAPDKSGLPSDRFSAERTGGSVSTLTIQRTQQEDSAVYLCASSIVGWGAVNQPQHFGDGTRLSIL.